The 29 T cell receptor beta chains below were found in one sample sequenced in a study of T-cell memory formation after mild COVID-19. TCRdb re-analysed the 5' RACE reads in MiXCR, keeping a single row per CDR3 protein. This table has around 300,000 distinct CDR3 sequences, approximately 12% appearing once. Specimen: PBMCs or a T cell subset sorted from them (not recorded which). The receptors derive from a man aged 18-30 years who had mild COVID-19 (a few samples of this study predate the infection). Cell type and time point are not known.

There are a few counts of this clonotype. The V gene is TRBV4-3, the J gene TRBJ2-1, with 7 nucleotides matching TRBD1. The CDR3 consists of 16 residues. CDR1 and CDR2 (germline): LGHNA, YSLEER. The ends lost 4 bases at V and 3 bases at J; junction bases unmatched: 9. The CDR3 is CASSRRTGVNYNEQFF. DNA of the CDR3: TGCGCCAGCAGCCGACGAACAGGGGTAAACTACAATGAGCAGTTCTTC.

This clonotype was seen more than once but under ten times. CDR3 sequence reads: CASSPTSGYEGSYNEQFF. CDR3 bases: TGTGCCAGCAGCCCCACCTCGGGCTACGAAGGCTCCTACAATGAGCAGTTCTTC. The V call is TRBV12-3 or TRBV12-4, the J call TRBJ2-1; D remains ambiguous. The CDR3 is 18 amino acids. The ends were cut back, 6 bases at V and 0 bases at J, with 21 bases in the middle.

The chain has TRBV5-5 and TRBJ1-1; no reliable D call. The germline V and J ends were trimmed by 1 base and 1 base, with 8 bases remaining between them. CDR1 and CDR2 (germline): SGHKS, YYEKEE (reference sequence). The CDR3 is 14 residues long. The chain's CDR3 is CASSLWSTNTEAFF. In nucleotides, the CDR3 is TGTGCCAGCAGCTTGTGGAGTACGAACACTGAAGCTTTCTTT.

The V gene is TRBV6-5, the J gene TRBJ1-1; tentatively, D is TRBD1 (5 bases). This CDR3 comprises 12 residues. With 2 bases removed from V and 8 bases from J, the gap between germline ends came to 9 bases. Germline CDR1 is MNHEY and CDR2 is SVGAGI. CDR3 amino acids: CASSYPWGEAFF. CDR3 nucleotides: TGTGCCAGCAGTTACCCGTGGGGGGAAGCTTTCTTT.

CDR3 nucleotide sequence: TGCAGTGCCAAGACAGGGGTAGGGGGCTACACCTTC. Translating gives CSAKTGVGGYTF. The chain combines TRBV20-1 with TRBJ1-2; 8 nucleotides line up with TRBD1. The germline gives CDR1 DFQATT, CDR2 SNEGSKA (reference sequence). V dropped 6 bases and J dropped 8; count of bases not matched to a gene: 8. This CDR3 contains 12 residues.

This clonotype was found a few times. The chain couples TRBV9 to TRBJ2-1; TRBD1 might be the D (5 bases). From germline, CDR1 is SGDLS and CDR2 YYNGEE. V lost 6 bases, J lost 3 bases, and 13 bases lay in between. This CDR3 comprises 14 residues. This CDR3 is CASTQGVIYNEQFF. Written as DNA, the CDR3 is TGTGCCAGCACCCAAGGGGTGATCTACAATGAGCAGTTCTTC. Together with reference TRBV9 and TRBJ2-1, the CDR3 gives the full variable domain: DSGVTQTPKHLITATGQRVTLRCSPRSGDLSVYWYQQSLDQGLQFLIQYYNGEERAKGNILERFSAQQFPDLHSELNLSSLELGDSALYFCASTQGVIYNEQFFGPGTRLTVL.

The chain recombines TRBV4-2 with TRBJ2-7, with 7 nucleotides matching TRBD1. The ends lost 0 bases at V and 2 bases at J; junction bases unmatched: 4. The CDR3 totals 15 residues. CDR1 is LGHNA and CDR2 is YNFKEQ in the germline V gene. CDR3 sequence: CASSQEEQGAYEQYF. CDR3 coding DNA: TGTGCCAGCAGCCAAGAGGAGCAGGGGGCCTACGAGCAGTACTTC.

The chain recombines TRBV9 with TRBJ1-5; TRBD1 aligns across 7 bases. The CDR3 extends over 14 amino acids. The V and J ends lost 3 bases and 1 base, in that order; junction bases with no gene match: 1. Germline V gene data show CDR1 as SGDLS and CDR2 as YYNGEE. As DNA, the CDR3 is TGTGCCAGCAGCGGGGGACAGAGCAATCAGCCCCAGCATTTT. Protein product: CASSGGQSNQPQHF.

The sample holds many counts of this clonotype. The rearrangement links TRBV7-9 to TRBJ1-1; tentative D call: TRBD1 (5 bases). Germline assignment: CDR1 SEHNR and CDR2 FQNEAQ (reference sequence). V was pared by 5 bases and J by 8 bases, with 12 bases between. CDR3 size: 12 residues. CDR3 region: CASSPGLAEAFF. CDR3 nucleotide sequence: TGTGCCAGCAGCCCGGGGCTGGCAGAAGCTTTCTTT.

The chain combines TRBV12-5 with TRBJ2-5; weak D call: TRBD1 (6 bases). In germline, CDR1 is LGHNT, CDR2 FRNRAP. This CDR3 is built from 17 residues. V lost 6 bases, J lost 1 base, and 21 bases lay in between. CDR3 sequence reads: CASGRGRTVAFQETQYF. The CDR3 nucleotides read TGTGCTAGTGGCAGGGGCCGGACAGTTGCTTTCCAAGAGACCCAGTACTTC. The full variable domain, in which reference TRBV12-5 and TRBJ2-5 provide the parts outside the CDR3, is DARVTQTPRHKVTEMGQEVTMRCQPILGHNTVFWYRQTMMQGLELLAYFRNRAPLDDSGMPKDRFSAEMPDATLATLKIQPSEPRDSAVYFCASGRGRTVAFQETQYFGPGTRLLVL.

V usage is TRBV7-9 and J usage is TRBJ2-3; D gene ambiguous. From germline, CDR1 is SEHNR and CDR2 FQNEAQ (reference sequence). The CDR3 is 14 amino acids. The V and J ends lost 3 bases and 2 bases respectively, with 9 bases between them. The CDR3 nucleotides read TGTGCCAGCAGCTTCGGTCTTAACACAGATACGCAGTATTTT. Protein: CASSFGLNTDTQYF.

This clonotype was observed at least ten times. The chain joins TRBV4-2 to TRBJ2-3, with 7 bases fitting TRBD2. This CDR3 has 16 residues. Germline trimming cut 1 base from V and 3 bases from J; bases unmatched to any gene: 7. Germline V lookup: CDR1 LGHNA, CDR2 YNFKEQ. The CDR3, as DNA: TGTGCCAGCAGCCAAGGAGGTGTGGGGGGGACAGATACGCAGTATTTT. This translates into CASSQGGVGGTDTQYF.

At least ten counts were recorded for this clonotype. CDR3 in DNA: TGTGCCAGCAGCCTAGGGACAGGCGGAAAAGCTTTCTTT. Amino acids: CASSLGTGGKAFF. The chain recombines TRBV7-3 with TRBJ1-1, with 8 bases identical to TRBD1. Trimming took 5 bases from V and 9 from J; bases not matched to a gene: 8. The CDR3 sequence is 13 residues long. Germline CDR1 reads SGHTA; CDR2 reads FQGTGA.

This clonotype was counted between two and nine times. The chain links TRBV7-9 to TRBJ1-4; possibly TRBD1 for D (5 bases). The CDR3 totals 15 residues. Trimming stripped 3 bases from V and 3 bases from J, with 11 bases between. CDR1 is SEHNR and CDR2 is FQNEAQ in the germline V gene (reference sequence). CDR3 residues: CASSLFDSSNEKLFF. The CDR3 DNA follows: TGTGCCAGCAGCTTGTTCGACAGCTCTAATGAAAAACTGTTTTTT.

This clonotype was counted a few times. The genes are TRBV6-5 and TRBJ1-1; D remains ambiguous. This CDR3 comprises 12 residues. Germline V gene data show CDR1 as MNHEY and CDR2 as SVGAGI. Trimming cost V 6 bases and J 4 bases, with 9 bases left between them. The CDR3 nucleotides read TGTGCCAGCAGCCCCTTTGGCACTGAAGCTTTCTTT. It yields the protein CASSPFGTEAFF.

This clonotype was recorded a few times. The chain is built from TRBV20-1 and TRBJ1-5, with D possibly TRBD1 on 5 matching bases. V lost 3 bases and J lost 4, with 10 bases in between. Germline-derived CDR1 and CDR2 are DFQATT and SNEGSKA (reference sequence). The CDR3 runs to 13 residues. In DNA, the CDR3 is TGCAGTGCTAGTGGGGGAGTGAATCAGCCCCAGCATTTT. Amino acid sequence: CSASGGVNQPQHF.

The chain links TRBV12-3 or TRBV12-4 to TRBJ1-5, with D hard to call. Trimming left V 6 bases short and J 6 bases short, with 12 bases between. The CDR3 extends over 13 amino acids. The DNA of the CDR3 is TGTGCCAGCAGCCCCCAAGGAAGTCAGCCCCAGCATTTT. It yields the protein CASSPQGSQPQHF.

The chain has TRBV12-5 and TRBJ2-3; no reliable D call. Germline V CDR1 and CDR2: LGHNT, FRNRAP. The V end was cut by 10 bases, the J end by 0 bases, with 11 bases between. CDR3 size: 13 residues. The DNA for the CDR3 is TGTGCTATCCGGTTCCCAAGCACAGATACGCAGTATTTT. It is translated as CAIRFPSTDTQYF.

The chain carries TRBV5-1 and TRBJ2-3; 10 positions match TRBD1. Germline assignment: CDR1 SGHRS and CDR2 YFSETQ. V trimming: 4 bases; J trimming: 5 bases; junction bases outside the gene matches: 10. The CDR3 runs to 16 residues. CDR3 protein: CASSPETGGSRDTQYF. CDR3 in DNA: TGCGCCAGCAGCCCCGAGACAGGGGGCTCAAGAGATACGCAGTATTTT.

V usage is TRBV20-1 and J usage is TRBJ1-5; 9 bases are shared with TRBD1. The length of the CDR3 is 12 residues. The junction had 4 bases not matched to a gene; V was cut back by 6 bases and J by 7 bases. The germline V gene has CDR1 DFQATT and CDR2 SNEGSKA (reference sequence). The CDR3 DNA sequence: TGCAGTGCATCGGACAGGGGCCAGCCCCAGCATTTT. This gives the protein CSASDRGQPQHF.

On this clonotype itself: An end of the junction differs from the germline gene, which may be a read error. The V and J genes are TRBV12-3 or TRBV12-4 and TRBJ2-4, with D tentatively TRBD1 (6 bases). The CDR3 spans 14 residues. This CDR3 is CAISLATGFDIQYF. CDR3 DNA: TGTGCCATCAGTTTAGCGACAGGTTTTGACATTCAGTACTTC.

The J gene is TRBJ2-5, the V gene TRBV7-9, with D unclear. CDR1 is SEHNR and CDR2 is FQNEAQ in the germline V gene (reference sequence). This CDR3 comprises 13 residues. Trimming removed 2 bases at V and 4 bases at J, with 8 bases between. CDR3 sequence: CASSLIERETQYF. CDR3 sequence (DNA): TGTGCCAGCAGCTTAATCGAACGAGAGACCCAGTACTTC.

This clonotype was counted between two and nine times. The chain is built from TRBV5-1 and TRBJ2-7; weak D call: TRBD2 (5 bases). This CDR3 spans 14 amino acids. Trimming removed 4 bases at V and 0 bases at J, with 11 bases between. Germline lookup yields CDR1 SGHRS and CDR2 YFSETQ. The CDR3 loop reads CASSTGWGSYEQYF. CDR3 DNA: TGCGCCAGCAGCACGGGATGGGGCTCCTACGAGCAGTACTTC.

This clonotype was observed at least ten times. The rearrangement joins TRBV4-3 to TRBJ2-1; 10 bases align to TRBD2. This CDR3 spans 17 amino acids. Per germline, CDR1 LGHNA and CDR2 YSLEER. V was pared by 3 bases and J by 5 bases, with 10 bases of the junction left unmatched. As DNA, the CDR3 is TGCGCCAGCAGCCACCCTTCTAGCGGGGGCTACAACAATGAGCAGTTCTTC. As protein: CASSHPSSGGYNNEQFF.

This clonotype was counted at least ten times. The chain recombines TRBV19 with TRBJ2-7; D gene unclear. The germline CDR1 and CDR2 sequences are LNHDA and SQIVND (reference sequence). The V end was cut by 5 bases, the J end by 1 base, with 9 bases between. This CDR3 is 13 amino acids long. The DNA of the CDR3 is TGTGCCAGTAGTTCCCGACCTTCCTACGAGCAGTACTTC. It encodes CASSSRPSYEQYF.

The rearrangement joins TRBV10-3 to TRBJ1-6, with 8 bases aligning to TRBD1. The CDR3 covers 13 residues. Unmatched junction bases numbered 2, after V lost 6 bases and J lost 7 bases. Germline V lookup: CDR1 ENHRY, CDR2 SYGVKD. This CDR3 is CAIRTGVNSPLHF. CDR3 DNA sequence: TGTGCCATCAGGACAGGGGTCAATTCACCCCTCCACTTT.

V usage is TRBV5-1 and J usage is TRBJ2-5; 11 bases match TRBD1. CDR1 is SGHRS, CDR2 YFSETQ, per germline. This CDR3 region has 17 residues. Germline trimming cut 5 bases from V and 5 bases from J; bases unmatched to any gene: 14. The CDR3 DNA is TGCGCCAGCAGGACCGGGACAGGGGGATCAGAGTCGGAGACCCAGTACTTC. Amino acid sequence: CASRTGTGGSESETQYF. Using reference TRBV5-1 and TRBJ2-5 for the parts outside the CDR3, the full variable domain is KAGVTQTPRYLIKTRGQQVTLSCSPISGHRSVSWYQQTPGQGLQFLFEYFSETQRNKGNFPGRFSGRQFSNSRSEMNVSTLELGDSALYLCASRTGTGGSESETQYFGPGTRLLVL.

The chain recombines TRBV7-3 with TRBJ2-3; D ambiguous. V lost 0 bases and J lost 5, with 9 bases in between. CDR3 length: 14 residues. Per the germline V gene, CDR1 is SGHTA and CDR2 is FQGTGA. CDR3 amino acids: CASSLTGSRDTQYF. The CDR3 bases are TGTGCCAGCAGCTTAACAGGGTCGCGAGATACGCAGTATTTT. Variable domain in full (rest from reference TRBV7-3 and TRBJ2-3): GAGVSQTPSNKVTEKGKYVELRCDPISGHTALYWYRQSLGQGPEFLIYFQGTGAADDSGLPNDRFFAVRPEGSVSTLKIQRTERGDSAVYLCASSLTGSRDTQYFGPGTRLTVL.

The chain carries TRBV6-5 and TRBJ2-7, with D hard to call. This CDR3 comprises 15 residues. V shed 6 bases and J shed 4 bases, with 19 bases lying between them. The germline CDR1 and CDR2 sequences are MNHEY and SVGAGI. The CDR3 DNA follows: TGTGCCAGCAGGTCTAGTGGAGTGTTTGGGTACGAGCAGTACGTC. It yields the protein CASRSSGVFGYEQYV.